This T cell receptor (beta chain) was captured by sequencing in a study of shared T cell receptors in the human thymus. Germline CDR1 and CDR2: LGHNA and YNFKEQ. With 2 bases clipped from V and 0 bases from J, the junction kept 4 bases outside the gene matches. The CDR3 runs to 17 residues. Only in-frame clones appear in the TCRdb table, and some are missing; sequencing was by immunoSEQ multiplex PCR. Of some 640,000 clones listed, around 87% were seen once; the top ten hold under 0.01%. Separately, the same data were catalogued under a study of human thymus T cells. Per that paper: Resections from corrective heart surgery supplied the thymus tissue. Blood and thymic repertoires both appeared biased in V and J gene usage. Thymic TCR repertoires of unrelated people reportedly overlapped highly.

The source material was thymocytes. V and J are TRBV4-2 and TRBJ2-6, with 7 bases identical to TRBD1. This TCR derives from a boy in the first two years of life with a congenital heart defect. This CDR3 is CASSQPGGTSGANVLTF. The DNA for the CDR3 is TGTGCCAGCAGCCAACCAGGGGGAACCTCTGGGGCCAACGTCCTGACTTTC.